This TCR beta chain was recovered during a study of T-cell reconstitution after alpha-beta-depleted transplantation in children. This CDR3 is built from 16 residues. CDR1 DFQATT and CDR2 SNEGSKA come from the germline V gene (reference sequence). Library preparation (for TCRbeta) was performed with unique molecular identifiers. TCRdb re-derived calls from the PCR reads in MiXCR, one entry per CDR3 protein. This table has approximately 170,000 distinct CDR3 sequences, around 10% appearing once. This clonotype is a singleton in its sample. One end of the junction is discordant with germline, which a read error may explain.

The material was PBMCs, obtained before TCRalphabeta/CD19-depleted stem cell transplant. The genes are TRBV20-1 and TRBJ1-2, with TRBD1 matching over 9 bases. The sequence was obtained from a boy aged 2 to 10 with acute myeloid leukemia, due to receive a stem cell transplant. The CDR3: CSATLSGTGTNYGDTF. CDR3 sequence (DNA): TGCAGTGCTACCCTAAGCGGGACAGGGACTAACTATGGCGACACCTTC.